This TCR beta chain was documented in a study of T cells after yellow fever vaccination. The study's findings and limits: Peak timing came faster in the weaker secondary response, day 5 versus 15. At 95% to 97% for CD4 and roughly 87% for CD8, most primary-vaccination clones showed up again after the booster.

Template-switching 5'RACE yielded the TCR cDNA; a universal primer site and UMIs were added in the process. Via MiXCR, TCRdb re-called the 5' RACE reads, giving one row per CDR3 protein. The sample contains 550,000 or so distinct CDR3 sequences, 19% of which appear only once. There are a few counts of this clonotype. The target antigen is unknown. This CDR3 comprises 13 residues. V was pared by 5 bases and J by 3 bases, with 11 bases between. The germline CDR1 and CDR2 sequences are MNHNS and SASEGT. Sequencing used PBMCs, obtained 15 days after the yellow fever booster vaccination. The rearrangement uses TRBV6-1 and TRBJ2-7, with D hard to call. This receptor was obtained from a man aged 25 to 40 who received the YFV17D yellow fever vaccine. The CDR3, as DNA: TGTGCCAGCAGTCCTGGAGTGAGCTACGAGCAGTACTTC. Protein: CASSPGVSYEQYF.